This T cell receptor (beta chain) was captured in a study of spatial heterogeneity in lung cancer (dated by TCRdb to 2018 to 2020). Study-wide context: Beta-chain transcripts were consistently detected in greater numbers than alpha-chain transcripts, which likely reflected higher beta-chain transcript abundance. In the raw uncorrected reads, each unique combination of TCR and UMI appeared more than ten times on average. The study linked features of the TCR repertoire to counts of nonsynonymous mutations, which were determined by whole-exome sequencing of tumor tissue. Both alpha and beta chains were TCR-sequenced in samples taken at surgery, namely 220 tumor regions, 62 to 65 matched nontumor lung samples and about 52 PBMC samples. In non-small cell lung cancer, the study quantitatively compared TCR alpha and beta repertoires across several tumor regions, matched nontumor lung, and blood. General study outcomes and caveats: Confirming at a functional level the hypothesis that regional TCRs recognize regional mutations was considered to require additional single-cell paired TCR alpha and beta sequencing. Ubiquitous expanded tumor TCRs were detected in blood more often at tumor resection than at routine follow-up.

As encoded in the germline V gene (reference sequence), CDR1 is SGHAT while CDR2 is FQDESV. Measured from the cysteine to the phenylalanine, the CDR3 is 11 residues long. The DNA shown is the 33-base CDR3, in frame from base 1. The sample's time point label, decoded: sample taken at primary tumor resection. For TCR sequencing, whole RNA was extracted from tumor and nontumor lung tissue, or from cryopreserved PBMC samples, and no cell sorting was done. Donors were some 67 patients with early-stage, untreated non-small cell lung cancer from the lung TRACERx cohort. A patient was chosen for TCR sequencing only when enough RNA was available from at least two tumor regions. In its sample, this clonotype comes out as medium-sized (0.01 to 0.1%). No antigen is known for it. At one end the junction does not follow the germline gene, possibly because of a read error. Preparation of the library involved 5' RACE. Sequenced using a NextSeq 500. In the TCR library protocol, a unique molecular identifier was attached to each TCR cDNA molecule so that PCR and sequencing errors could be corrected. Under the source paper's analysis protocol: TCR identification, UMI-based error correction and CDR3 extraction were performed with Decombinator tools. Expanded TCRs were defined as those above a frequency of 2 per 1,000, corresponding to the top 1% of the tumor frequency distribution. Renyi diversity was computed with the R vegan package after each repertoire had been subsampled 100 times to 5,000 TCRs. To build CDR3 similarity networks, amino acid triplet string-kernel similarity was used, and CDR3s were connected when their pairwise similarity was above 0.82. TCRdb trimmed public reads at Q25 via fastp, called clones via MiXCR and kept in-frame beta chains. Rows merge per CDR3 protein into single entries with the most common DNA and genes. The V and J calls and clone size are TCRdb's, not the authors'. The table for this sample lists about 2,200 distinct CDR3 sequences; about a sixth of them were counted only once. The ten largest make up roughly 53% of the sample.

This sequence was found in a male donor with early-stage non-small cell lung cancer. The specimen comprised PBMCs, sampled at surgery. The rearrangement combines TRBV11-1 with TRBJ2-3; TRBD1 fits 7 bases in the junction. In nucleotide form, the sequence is TGTGCCAGCAGCGGTGGGGGACAGCTGGATTTT. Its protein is CASSGGGQLDF. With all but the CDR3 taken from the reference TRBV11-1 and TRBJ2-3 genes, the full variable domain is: EAEVAQSPRYKITEKSQAVAFWCDPISGHATLYWYRQILGQGPELLVQFQDESVVDDSQLPKDRFSAERLKGVDSTLKIQPAELGDSAMYLCASSGGGQLDFGPGTRLTVL.